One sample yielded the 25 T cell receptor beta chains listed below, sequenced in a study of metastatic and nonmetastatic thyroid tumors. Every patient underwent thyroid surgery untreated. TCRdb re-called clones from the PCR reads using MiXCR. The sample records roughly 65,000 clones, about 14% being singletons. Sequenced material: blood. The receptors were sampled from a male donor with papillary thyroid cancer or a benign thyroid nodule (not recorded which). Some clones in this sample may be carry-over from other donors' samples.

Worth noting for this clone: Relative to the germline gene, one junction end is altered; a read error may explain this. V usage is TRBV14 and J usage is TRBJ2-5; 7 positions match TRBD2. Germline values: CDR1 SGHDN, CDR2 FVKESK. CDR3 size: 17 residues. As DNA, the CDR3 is TGTGCCAGCAGCCAAGATTCTCGTACTAGCGTACAAGATACCCAGTACTTC. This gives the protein CASSQDSRTSVQDTQYF.

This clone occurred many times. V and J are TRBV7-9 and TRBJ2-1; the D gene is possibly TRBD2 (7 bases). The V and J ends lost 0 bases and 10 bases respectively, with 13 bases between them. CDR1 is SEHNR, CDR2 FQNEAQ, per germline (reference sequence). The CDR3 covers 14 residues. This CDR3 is CASSLAGGPPEQFF. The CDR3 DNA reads TGTGCCAGCAGCTTAGCGGGGGGGCCGCCGGAGCAGTTCTTC. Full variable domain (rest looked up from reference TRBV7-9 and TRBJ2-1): DTGVSQNPRHKITKRGQNVTFRCDPISEHNRLYWYRQTLGQGPEFLTYFQNEAQLEKSRLLSDRFSAERPKGSFSTLEIQRTEQGDSAMYLCASSLAGGPPEQFFGPGTRLTVL.

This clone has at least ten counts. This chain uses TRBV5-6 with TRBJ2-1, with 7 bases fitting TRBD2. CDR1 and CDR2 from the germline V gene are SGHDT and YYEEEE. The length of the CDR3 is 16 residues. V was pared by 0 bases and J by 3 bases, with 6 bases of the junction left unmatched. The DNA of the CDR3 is TGTGCCAGCAGCTTGGCGGCTAGCGGACACTACAATGAGCAGTTCTTC. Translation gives CASSLAASGHYNEQFF.

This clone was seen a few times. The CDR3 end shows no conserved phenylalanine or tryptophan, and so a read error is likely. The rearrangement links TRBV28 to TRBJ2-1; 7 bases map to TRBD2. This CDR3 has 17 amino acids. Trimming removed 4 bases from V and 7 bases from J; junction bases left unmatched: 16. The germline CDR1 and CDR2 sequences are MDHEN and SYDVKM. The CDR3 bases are TGTGCCAGCAGTTGGCACGGCGGGAGAGACTCGTCGAATGAGCAGTTCCTC. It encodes CASSWHGGRDSSNEQFL.

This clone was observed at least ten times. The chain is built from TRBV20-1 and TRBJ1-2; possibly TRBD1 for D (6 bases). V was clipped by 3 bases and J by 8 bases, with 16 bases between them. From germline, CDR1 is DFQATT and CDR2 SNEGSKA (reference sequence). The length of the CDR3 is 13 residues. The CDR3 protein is CSASLRGGMGYTF. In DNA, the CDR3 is TGCAGTGCTAGCCTAAGAGGGGGTATGGGCTACACCTTC.

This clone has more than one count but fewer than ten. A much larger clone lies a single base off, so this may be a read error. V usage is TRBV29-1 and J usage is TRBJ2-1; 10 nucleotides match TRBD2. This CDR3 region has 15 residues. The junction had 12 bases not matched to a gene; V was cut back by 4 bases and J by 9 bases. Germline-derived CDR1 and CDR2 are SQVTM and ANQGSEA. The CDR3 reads CSVVPSSGSGFEQFF. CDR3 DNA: TGCAGCGTTGTCCCCTCTAGCGGGAGTGGGTTTGAGCAGTTCTTC.

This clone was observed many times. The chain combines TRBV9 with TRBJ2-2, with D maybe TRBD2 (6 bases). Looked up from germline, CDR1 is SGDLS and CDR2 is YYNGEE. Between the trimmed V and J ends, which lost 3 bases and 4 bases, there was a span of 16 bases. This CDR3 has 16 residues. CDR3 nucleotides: TGTGCCAGCAGCGGGAGGAGTGGGAGGCCCACCGGGGAGCTGTTTTTT. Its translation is CASSGRSGRPTGELFF.

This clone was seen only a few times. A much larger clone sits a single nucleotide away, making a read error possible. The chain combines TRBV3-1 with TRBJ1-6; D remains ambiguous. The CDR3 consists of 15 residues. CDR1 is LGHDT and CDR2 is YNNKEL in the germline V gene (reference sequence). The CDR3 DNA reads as TGTGCCAGCAGCCAAGGTCCCAGCTATAATTCACACCTCCACTTT. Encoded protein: CASSQGPSYNSHLHF.

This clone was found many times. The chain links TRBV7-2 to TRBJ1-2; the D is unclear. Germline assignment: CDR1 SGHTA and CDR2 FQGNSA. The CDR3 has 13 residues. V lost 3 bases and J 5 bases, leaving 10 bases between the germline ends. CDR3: CASSLGGLYGYTF. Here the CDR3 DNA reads TGTGCCAGCAGCTTGGGCGGCTTATATGGCTACACCTTC.

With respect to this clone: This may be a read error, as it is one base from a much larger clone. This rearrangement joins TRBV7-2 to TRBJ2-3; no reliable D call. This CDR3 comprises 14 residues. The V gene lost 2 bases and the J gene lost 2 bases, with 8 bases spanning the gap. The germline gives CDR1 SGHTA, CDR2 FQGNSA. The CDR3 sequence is CASSLTSFTDTQYF. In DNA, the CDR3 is TGTGCCAGCAGCTTAACCTCCTTCACAGATACGCAGTATTTT.

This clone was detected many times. CDR3 region: CASSQQGGYGYTF. CDR3 nucleotide sequence: TGTGCCAGCAGTCAACAGGGAGGCTATGGCTACACCTTC. The chain joins TRBV27 to TRBJ1-2; tentative D call: TRBD1 (6 bases). This CDR3 contains 13 residues. CDR1 and CDR2 from the germline V gene are MNHEY and SMNVEV (reference sequence). Deletions cut 5 bases from V and 4 bases from J, with 11 bases between.

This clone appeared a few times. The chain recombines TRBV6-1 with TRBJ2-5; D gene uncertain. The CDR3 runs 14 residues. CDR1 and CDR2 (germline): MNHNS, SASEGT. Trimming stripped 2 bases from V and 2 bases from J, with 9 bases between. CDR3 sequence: CASSESLAQETQYF. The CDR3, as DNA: TGTGCCAGCAGTGAATCACTGGCACAAGAGACCCAGTACTTC.

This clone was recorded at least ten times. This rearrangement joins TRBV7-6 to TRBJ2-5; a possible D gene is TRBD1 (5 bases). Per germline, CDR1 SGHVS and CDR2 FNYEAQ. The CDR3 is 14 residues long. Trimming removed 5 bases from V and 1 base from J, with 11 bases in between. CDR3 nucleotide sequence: TGTGCCAGCAGCATCGGACAATCCCAAGAGACCCAGTACTTC. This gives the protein CASSIGQSQETQYF.

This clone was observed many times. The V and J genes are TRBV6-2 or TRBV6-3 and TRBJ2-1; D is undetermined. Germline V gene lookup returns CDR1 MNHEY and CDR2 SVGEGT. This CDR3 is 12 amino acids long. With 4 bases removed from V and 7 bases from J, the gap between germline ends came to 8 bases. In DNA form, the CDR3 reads TGTGCCAGCAGTTTCGAGTGGAATGAGCAGTTCTTC. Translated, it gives CASSFEWNEQFF.

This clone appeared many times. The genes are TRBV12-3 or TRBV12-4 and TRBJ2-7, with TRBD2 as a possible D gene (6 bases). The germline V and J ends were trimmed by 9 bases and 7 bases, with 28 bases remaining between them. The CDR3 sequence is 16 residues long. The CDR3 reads CASPLPRRKPREEQYF. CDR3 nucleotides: TGTGCCAGTCCTCTTCCAAGGCGTAAACCCCGGGAGGAGCAGTACTTC.

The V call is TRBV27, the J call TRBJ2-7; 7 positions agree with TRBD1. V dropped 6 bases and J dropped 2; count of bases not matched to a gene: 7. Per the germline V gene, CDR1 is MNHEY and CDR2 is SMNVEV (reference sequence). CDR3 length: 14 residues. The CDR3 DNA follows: TGTGCCAGCAGCCGGGACAGTTCACCCTACGAGCAGTACTTC. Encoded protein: CASSRDSSPYEQYF.

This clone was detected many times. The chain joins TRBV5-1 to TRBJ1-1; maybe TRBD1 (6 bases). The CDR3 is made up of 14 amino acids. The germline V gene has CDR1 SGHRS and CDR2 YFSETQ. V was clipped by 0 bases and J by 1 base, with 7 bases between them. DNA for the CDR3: TGCGCCAGCAGCTTGGGACAGGAGAACACTGAAGCTTTCTTT. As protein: CASSLGQENTEAFF.

CDR3 in amino acids: CASAAGGTRNNEQFF. The CDR3 region has the DNA TGTGCCAGCGCGGCGGGCGGGACACGAAACAATGAGCAGTTCTTC. The chain couples TRBV11-2 to TRBJ2-1, with D perhaps given as TRBD1 or TRBD2 (6 bases each). The ends were cut back, 8 bases at V and 5 bases at J, with 19 bases in the middle. The germline V gene has CDR1 SGHAT and CDR2 FQNNGV. The CDR3 length is 15 residues.

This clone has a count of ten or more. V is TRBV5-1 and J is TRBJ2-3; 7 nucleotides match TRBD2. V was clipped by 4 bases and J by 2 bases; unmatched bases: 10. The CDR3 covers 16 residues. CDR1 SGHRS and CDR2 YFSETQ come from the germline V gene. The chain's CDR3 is CASSPLSGTTTDTQYF. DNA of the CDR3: TGCGCCAGCAGCCCTTTATCCGGGACTACCACAGATACGCAGTATTTT. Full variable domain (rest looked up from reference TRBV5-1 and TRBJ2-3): KAGVTQTPRYLIKTRGQQVTLSCSPISGHRSVSWYQQTPGQGLQFLFEYFSETQRNKGNFPGRFSGRQFSNSRSEMNVSTLELGDSALYLCASSPLSGTTTDTQYFGPGTRLTVL.

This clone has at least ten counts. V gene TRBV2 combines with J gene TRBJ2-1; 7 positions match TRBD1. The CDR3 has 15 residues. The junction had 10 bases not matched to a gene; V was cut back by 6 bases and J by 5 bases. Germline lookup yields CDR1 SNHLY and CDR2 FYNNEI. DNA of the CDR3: TGTGCCAGCAGGTACCGGGACAGCGAAAACAATGAGCAGTTCTTC. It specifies CASRYRDSENNEQFF.

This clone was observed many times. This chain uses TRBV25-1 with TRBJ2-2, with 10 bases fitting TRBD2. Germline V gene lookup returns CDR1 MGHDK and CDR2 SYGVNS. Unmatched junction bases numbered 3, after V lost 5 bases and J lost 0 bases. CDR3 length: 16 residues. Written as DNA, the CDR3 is TGTGCCAGCAGTCGTAGCGGGAGGACGAACACCGGGGAGCTGTTTTTT. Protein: CASSRSGRTNTGELFF.

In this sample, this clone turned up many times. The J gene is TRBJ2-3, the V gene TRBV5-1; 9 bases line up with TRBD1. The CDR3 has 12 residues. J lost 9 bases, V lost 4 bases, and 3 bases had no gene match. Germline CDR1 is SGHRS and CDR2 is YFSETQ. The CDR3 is CASSLDRGTQYF. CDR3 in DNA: TGCGCCAGCAGCCTTGACAGGGGGACGCAGTATTTT.

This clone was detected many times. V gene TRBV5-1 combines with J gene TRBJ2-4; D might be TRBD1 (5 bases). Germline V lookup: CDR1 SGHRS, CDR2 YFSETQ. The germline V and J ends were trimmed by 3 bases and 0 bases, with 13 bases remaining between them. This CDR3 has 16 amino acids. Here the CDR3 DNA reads TGCGCCAGCAGCTCCACAGGTGCCCTAGCCAAAAACATTCAGTACTTC. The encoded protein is CASSSTGALAKNIQYF.

The CDR3 protein is CASQLQLGTGELFF. The CDR3 DNA sequence: TGTGCCAGTCAGTTACAGTTAGGCACCGGGGAGCTGTTTTTT. The chain carries TRBV2 and TRBJ2-2; D call uncertain. With 9 bases removed from V and 4 bases from J, the gap between germline ends came to 15 bases. CDR1 SNHLY and CDR2 FYNNEI come from the germline V gene. CDR3 length: 14 amino acids.

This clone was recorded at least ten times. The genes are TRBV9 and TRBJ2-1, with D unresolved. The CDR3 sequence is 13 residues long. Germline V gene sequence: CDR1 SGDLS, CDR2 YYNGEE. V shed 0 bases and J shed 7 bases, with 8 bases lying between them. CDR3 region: CASSVGGRNEQFF. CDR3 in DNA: TGTGCCAGCAGCGTAGGGGGAAGGAATGAGCAGTTCTTC.